The T cell receptor (beta chain) described here comes from a study of T cell repertoires in cytomegalovirus infection. There are 15 residues in the CDR3. Trimming removed 7 bases from V and 3 bases from J, with 15 bases in between. In germline, CDR1 is LNHDA, CDR2 SQIVND (reference sequence). This clonotype showed up just a few times. Its antigen is still unknown. TCRdb independently ran MiXCR on the reads; one entry per CDR3 protein. In the table there are approximately 70,000 distinct CDR3 sequences, about 23% of which are singletons. The chain has TRBV19 and TRBJ2-2; D might be TRBD2 (6 bases). Source material: PBMCs, sequenced either directly or after in vitro stimulation (not recorded which). This clonotype was sampled from a human donor in good health (CMV status not recorded). Some clones in this sample may be carry-over from other donors' samples. The CDR3 reads CASTPRTGDTGELFF. CDR3 DNA sequence: TGTGCCAGTACCCCACGTACGGGGGACACCGGGGAGCTGTTTTTT. The complete variable domain, with remaining parts taken from reference TRBV19 and TRBJ2-2, reads DGGITQSPKYLFRKEGQNVTLSCEQNLNHDAMYWYRQDPGQGLRLIYYSQIVNDFQKGDIAEGYSVSREKKESFPLTVTSAQKNPTAFYLCASTPRTGDTGELFFGEGSRLTVL.